The rows below give T cell receptor beta chains drawn from one sample of a study of blood T cell repertoires in COVID-19. Some clones are missing from TCRdb's copy, which holds only in-frame ones; the method was immunoSEQ multiplex PCR. Counted here are 310,000 or so clones, roughly nine tenths occurring once; the ten biggest clones make up over 2%. The specimen sequenced was peripheral blood. The receptors shown here come from a woman aged 25 to 45 with COVID-19, enrolled during active disease. CDR3s include the opening cysteine and the closing phenylalanine or tryptophan. A D gene is named only where the DNA matches it firmly. Clone size is given for some rows only: seen once, a few or many times, or a class if the clone is expanded.

d_call	clone_size	v_call	j_call	cdr3_nt	cdr3_aa
TRBD1	-	TRBV5-1	TRBJ2-5	TGCGCCAGCAGCTTGGTTCAGGGGGCGGGAGAGACCCAGTACTTC	CASSLVQGAGETQYF
-	-	TRBV28	TRBJ2-7	TGTGCCAGCAGTTCCGGGGTACCCTACGAGCAGTACTTC	CASSSGVPYEQYF
-	few	TRBV4-1	TRBJ2-7	TGCGCCAGCAGCCAAGGGCTTGGCGGGTTGAGCTCCTACGAGCAGTACTTC	CASSQGLGGLSSYEQYF
-	-	TRBV19	TRBJ2-1	TGTGCCAGTAGTATAGGCCGAAGAGGGATCTCAGTTGACAATGAGCAGTTCTTC	CASSIGRRGISVDNEQFF
TRBD1	-	TRBV19	TRBJ1-2	TGTGCCAGTAGTATAGAATCAGCAGGGGGCGCACAGTTTGGCTACACCTTC	CASSIESAGGAQFGYTF
-	-	TRBV27	TRBJ2-3	TGTGCCAGCAGTCCAGGCCCCCCAGATACGCAGTATTTT	CASSPGPPDTQYF
-	-	TRBV10-2	TRBJ1-3	TGCGCCAGCAGTGACAACTTCTCTGGAAACACCATATATTTT	CASSDNFSGNTIYF
-	-	TRBV6-5	TRBJ1-1	TGTGCCAGCAGGGCAGTCACTGAAGCTTTCTTT	CASRAVTEAFF
-	-	TRBV3-1/TRBV3-2	TRBJ1-1	TGTGCCAGCAGCCAAGACAGGGGTGCTGAAGCTTTCTTT	CASSQDRGAEAFF
TRBD1	-	TRBV10-3	TRBJ2-1	TGTGCCATCATGCTGGGACAGGGGAACAATGAGCAGTTCTTC	CAIMLGQGNNEQFF
-	once	TRBV5-4	TRBJ1-2	TGTGCCAGCAGTCAATCCAGGGGCGGTCATGGCTACACCTTC	CASSQSRGGHGYTF
TRBD2	-	TRBV6-5	TRBJ2-1	TGTGCCAGCAGTTACTCGATGCGGGAGGGCATCAATGAGCAGTTCTTC	CASSYSMREGINEQFF
-	-	TRBV7-9	TRBJ2-7	TGTGCCAGCAGCTTAGCGGGCACCAACGGGGGTCACGAGCAGTACTTC	CASSLAGTNGGHEQYF
-	-	TRBV20-1	TRBJ1-2	TGCAGTGCTTTTACAGGGTCTGGCTACACCTTC	CSAFTGSGYTF
TRBD1	-	TRBV6-2/TRBV6-3	TRBJ2-7	TGTGCCAGCAGTTCATCGGGACAGGGCGTCTACGAGCAGTACTTC	CASSSSGQGVYEQYF
-	-	TRBV7-2	TRBJ1-5	TGTGCCAGCAGCGACCCCGACAGAAGCAATCAGCCCCAGCATTTT	CASSDPDRSNQPQHF
-	-	TRBV3-1/TRBV3-2	TRBJ1-1	TGTGCCAGCAGCCAATTGAGGACTGAAGCTTTCTTT	CASSQLRTEAFF
-	-	TRBV12-5	TRBJ2-3	TGTGCTAGTGGTCCTACGACTAGGACAGATACGCAGTATTTT	CASGPTTRTDTQYF
-	-	TRBV28	TRBJ1-6	TGTGCCAGCAGCCGCGATTCACCCCTCCACTTT	CASSRDSPLHF
-	-	TRBV6-5	TRBJ2-3	TGTGCCACCCAAGGCGGGACGAGCACAGATACGCAGTATTTT	CATQGGTSTDTQYF
-	-	TRBV19	TRBJ1-2	TGTGCCAGTAGACCCGAACCTAGGACAGAGAAGCCTTATGGCTACACCTTC	CASRPEPRTEKPYGYTF
-	-	TRBV5-6	TRBJ1-4	TGTGCCAGCAGCTTTGGCGGTGAAAAACTGTTTTTT	CASSFGGEKLFF
-	-	TRBV23-1	TRBJ1-1	TGCGCCAGCGCCCCCACGGAGGGATCCATGAACACTGAAGCTTTCTTT	CASAPTEGSMNTEAFF
-	-	TRBV20-1	TRBJ2-7	TGCAGTGCTAGAGAGGCCCGCTGGCAGTACTTC	CSAREARWQYF
TRBD1	-	TRBV6-5	TRBJ1-1	TGTGCCAGCAGCCGACAGGGTGGGAACACTGAAGCTTTCTTT	CASSRQGGNTEAFF
TRBD1	-	TRBV19	TRBJ1-5	TGTGCCAGTAGTCGTGGGACAGGAGCGAACAATCAGCCCCAGCATTTT	CASSRGTGANNQPQHF
-	-	TRBV2	TRBJ1-2	TGTGCCAGCAGTGTAAGAGGGAGGGACTATGGCTACACCTTC	CASSVRGRDYGYTF
-	-	TRBV29-1	TRBJ2-3	TGCAGCGTTGGTGACAGGGAGGCTGGGGGTACGCAGTATTTT	CSVGDREAGGTQYF
-	-	TRBV11-1	TRBJ2-1	TGTGCCAGCAGCTTGGGGACAGCGGGTGAGCAGTTCTTC	CASSLGTAGEQFF
-	-	TRBV27	TRBJ1-6	TGTGCCAGCAGTCCATGGAGGGGATTACAGAATTCACCCCTCCACTTT	CASSPWRGLQNSPLHF
-	-	TRBV28	TRBJ1-3	TGTGCCAGCAGTCCGAGTGGGCAGGGCGGAAACACCATATATTTT	CASSPSGQGGNTIYF
-	-	TRBV11-3	TRBJ1-2	TGTGCCAGCAGCCCTTCCATCCCCCAGGCCCAGGTCCCCCACCACTATGGCTACACCTTC	CASSPSIPQAQVPHHYGYTF
TRBD2	-	TRBV24-1	TRBJ2-5	TGTGCCACCAGTGACTACAGCGGGGGGGAGGAGACCCAGTACTTC	CATSDYSGGEETQYF
TRBD1	-	TRBV18	TRBJ1-1	TGTGCCAGCTCGGGCGGGACAGGGAGAGTTCGGACTGAAGCTTTCTTT	CASSGGTGRVRTEAFF
-	few	TRBV19	TRBJ1-5	TGTGCCAGTAGTTGGGGGGTTAATCAGCCCCAGCATTTT	CASSWGVNQPQHF
TRBD1	few	TRBV2	TRBJ1-6	TGTGCCAGCGGACAGGGAGATTCACCCCTCCACTTT	CASGQGDSPLHF
TRBD1	-	TRBV5-4	TRBJ1-4	TGTGCCAGCAGCCAAGGACAGGGTCGAGAAAAACTGTTTTTT	CASSQGQGREKLFF
TRBD2	-	TRBV12-3/TRBV12-4	TRBJ2-1	TGTGCCAGCAGGCTAGCGGGTAATGAGCAGTTCTTC	CASRLAGNEQFF
-	-	TRBV18	TRBJ1-5	TGTGCCAGCTCACCACAAACAGGGTTAAGTCAGCCCCAGCATTTT	CASSPQTGLSQPQHF
-	-	TRBV28	TRBJ2-7	TGTGCCACCACCCTCGCAGGGCGGTCCTACGAGCAGTACTTC	CATTLAGRSYEQYF
TRBD1	-	TRBV27	TRBJ1-5	TGTGCCAGCAGTCCCCTTACAGGGGGCCATCAGCCCCAGCATTTT	CASSPLTGGHQPQHF
TRBD1	-	TRBV11-3	TRBJ2-2	TGTGCCAGCAGCTCACAGGGGGCAGCCACCGGGGAGCTGTTTTTT	CASSSQGAATGELFF
TRBD1	-	TRBV24-1	TRBJ1-1	TGTGCCACCAGTGATTTTCAGGGGGCGCAAGCTTTCTTT	CATSDFQGAQAFF
-	-	TRBV5-1	TRBJ2-7	TGCGCCAGCAGCGCGGGCGGAGGGGACAGCTACGAGCAGTACTTC	CASSAGGGDSYEQYF
-	-	TRBV18	TRBJ1-2	TGTGCCAGCTCACCATACCGGGAGGGGGATAACTATGGCTACACCTTC	CASSPYREGDNYGYTF
TRBD1	-	TRBV5-4	TRBJ2-1	TGTGCCAGCAGCCTGGGACAGGGGGCTTACAATGAGCAGTTCTTC	CASSLGQGAYNEQFF
TRBD1	-	TRBV30	TRBJ2-3	TGTGCCTGGAGTTCCTTAATCCGCGGACAGGGGGTCGCAGATACGCAGTATTTT	CAWSSLIRGQGVADTQYF
-	-	TRBV7-8	TRBJ1-5	TGTGCCAGCACCCCGATCCAGGGGATACATCAGCCCCAGCATTTT	CASTPIQGIHQPQHF
TRBD2	-	TRBV9	TRBJ2-3	TGTGCCAGCAGCGTAGCTGGAGCGGGAGGAGGCACAGATACGCAGTATTTT	CASSVAGAGGGTDTQYF
-	-	TRBV23-1	TRBJ1-1	TGCGCCAGCCGTCCCCGGGGGGCGCGTAACACTGAAGCTTTCTTT	CASRPRGARNTEAFF
-	-	TRBV4-2	TRBJ1-5	TGTGCCAGCAGCCAAGTGACTGGCAATCAGCCCCAGCATTTT	CASSQVTGNQPQHF
TRBD1	-	TRBV10-3	TRBJ1-3	TGTGCCATCAGTGAGCTGACAGGGGCATCTGGAAACACCATATATTTT	CAISELTGASGNTIYF